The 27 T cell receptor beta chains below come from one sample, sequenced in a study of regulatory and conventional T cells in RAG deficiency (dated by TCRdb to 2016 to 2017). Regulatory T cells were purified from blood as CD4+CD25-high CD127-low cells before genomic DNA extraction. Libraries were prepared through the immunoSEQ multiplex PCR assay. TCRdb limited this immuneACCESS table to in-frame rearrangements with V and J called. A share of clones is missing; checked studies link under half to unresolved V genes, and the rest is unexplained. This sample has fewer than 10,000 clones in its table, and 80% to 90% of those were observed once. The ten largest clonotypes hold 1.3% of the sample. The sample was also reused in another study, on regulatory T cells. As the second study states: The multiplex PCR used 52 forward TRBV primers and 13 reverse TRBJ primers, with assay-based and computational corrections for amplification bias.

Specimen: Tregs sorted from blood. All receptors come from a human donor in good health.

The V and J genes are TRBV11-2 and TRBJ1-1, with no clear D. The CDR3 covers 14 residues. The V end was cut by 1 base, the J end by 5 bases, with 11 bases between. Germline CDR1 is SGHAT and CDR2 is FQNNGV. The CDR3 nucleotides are TGTGCCAGCAGCTTAGGTCGGGGATTGACTGAAGCTTTCTTT. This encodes CASSLGRGLTEAFF.

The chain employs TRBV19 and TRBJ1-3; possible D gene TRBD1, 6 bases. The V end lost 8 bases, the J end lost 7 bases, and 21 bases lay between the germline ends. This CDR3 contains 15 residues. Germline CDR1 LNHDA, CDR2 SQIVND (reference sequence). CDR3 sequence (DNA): TGTGCCAGTGCGGAGGGGGGGTCCTACGGGAACACCATATATTTT. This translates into CASAEGGSYGNTIYF.

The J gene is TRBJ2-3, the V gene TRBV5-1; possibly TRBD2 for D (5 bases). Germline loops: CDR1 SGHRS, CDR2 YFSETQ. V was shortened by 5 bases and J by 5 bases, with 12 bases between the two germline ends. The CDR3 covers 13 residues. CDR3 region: CASRNYGKDTQYF. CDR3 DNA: TGCGCCAGCAGAAACTACGGGAAAGATACGCAGTATTTT.

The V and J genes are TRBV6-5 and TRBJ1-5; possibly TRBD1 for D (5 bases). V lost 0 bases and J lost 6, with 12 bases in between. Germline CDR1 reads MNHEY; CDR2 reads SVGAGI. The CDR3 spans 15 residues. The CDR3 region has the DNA TGTGCCAGCAGTTACTCGGGAAGGGACGGTCAGCCCCAGCATTTT. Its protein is CASSYSGRDGQPQHF.

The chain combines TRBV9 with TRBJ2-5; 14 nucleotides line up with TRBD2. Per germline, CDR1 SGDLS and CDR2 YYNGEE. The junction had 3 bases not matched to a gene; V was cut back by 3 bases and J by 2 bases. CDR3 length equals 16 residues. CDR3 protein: CASSAGTSGRQETQYF. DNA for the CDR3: TGTGCCAGCAGCGCGGGGACTAGCGGGAGACAAGAGACCCAGTACTTC.

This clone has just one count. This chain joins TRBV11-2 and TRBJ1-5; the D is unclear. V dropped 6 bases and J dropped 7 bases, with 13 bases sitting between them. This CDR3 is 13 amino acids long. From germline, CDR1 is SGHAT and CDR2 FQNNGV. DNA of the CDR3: TGTGCCAGCAGTTCCACGGCGATCCAGCCCCAGCATTTT. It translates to CASSSTAIQPQHF.

The CDR3 here is CATGPGYSNQPQHF. CDR3 DNA sequence: TGTGCCACGGGTCCGGGGTATAGCAATCAGCCCCAGCATTTT. The chain employs TRBV10-3 and TRBJ1-5; D remains ambiguous. The V gene's germline CDR1 is ENHRY and CDR2 SYGVKD. The CDR3 has 14 amino acids. Trimming left V 10 bases short and J 0 bases short, with 13 bases between.

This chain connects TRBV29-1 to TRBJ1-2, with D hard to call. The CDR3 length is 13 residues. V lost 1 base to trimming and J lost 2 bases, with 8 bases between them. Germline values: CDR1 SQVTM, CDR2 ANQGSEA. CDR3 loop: CSVEVYGNYGYTF. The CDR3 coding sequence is TGCAGCGTTGAAGTTTACGGGAACTATGGCTACACCTTC.

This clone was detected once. The CDR3 protein is CAMGGDEQFF. In nucleotides, the CDR3 is TGTGCCATGGGGGGGGATGAGCAGTTCTTC. The rearrangement uses TRBV27 and TRBJ2-1, with 7 bases that match TRBD2. J gave up 8 bases and V 10 bases, and 2 bases lay outside the gene matches. This CDR3 region has 10 residues. Germline V gene data show CDR1 as MNHEY and CDR2 as SMNVEV (reference sequence).

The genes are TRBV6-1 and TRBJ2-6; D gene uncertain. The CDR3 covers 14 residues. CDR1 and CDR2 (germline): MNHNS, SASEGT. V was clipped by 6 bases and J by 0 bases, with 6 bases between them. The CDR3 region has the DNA TGTGCCAGCAGCTTGAACTCTGGGGCCAACGTCCTGACTTTC. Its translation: CASSLNSGANVLTF.

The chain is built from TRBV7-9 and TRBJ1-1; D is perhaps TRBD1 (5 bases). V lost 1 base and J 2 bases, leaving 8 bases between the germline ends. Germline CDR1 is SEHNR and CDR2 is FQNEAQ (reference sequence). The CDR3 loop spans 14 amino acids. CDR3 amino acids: CASSLGGFNTEAFF. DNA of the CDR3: TGTGCCAGCAGCTTAGGGGGCTTTAACACTGAAGCTTTCTTT.

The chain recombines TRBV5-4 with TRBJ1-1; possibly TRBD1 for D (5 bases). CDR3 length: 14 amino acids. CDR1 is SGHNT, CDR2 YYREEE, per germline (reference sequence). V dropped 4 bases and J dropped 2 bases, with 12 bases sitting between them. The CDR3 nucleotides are TGTGCCAGCAGCACCTCCGGGGGAAACACTGAAGCTTTCTTT. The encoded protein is CASSTSGGNTEAFF.

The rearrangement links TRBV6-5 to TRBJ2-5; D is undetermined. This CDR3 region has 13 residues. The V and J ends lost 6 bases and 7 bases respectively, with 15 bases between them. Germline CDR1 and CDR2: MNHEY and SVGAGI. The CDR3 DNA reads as TGTGCCAGCAGAAACGCTCTGTCGGCGACCCAGTACTTC. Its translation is CASRNALSATQYF.

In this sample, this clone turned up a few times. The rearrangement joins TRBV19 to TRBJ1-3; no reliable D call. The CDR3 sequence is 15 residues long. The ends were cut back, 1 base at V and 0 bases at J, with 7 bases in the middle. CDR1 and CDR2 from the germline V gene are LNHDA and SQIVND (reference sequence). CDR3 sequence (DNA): TGTGCCAGTAGTATAGCCGCACTCTCTGGAAACACCATATATTTT. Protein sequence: CASSIAALSGNTIYF.

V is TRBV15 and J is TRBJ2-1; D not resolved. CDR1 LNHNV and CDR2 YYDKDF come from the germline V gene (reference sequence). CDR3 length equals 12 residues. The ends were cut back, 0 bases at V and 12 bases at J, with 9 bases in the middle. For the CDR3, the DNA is TGTGCCACCAGCAGAGATCCGAACCGGCAGTTCTTC. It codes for CATSRDPNRQFF.

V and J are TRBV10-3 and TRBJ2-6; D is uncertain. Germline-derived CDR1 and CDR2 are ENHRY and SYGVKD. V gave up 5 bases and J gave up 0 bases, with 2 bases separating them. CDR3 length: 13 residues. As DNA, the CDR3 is TGTGCCATCAGTCCCTCTGGGGCCAACGTCCTGACTTTC. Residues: CAISPSGANVLTF.

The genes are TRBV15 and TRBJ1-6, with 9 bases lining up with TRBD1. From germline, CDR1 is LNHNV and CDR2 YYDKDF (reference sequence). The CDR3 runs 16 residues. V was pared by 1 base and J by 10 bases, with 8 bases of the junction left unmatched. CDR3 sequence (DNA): TGTGCCACCAGCAGAGGGTCCGGACAGGGGAACTCACCCCTCCACTTT. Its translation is CATSRGSGQGNSPLHF.

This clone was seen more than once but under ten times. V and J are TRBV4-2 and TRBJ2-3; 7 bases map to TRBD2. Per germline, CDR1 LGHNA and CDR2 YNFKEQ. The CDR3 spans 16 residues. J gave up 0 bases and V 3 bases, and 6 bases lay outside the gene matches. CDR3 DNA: TGTGCCAGCAGCCATTGGACTAGGTCTAGCACAGATACGCAGTATTTT. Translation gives CASSHWTRSSTDTQYF.

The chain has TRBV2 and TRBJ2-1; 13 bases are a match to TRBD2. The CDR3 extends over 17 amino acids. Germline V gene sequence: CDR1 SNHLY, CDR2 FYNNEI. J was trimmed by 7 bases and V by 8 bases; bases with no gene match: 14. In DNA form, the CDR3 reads TGTGCCAGCGCGACTAGCGGGGGGCCAAGGGGGAAAAATGAGCAGTTCTTC. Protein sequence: CASATSGGPRGKNEQFF.

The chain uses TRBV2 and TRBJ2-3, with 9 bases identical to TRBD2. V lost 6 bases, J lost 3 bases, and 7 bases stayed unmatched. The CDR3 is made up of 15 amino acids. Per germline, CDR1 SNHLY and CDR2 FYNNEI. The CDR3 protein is CASRLGSGGTDTQYF. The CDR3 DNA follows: TGTGCCAGCAGGCTTGGTAGCGGGGGAACAGATACGCAGTATTTT.

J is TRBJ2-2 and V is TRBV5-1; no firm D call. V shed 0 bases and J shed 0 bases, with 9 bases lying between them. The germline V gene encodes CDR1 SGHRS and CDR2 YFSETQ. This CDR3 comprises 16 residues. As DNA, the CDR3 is TGCGCCAGCAGCTTGGGTACCCTCGCGAACACCGGGGAGCTGTTTTTT. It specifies CASSLGTLANTGELFF.

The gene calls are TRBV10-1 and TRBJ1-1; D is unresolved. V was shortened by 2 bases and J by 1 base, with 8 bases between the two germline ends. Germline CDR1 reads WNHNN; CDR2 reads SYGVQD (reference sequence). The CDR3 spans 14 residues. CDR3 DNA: TGCGCCAGCAGTGAGAGAACAGCGAACACTGAAGCTTTCTTT. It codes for CASSERTANTEAFF.

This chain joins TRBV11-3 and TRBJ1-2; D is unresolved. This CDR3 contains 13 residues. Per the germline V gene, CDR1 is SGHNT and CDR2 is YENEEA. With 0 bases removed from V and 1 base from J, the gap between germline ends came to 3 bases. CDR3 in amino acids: CASSLDSNYGYTF. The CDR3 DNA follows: TGTGCCAGCAGCTTAGACAGTAACTATGGCTACACCTTC. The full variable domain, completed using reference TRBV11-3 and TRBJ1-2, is EAGVVQSPRYKIIEKKQPVAFWCNPISGHNTLYWYLQNLGQGPELLIRYENEEAVDDSQLPKDRFSAERLKGVDSTLKIQPAELGDSAVYLCASSLDSNYGYTFGSGTRLTVV.

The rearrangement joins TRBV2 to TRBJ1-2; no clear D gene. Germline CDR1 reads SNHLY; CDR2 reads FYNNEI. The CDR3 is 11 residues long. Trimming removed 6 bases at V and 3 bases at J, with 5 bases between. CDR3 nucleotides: TGTGCCAGCAGGGGATACTATGGCTACACCTTC. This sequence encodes CASRGYYGYTF.

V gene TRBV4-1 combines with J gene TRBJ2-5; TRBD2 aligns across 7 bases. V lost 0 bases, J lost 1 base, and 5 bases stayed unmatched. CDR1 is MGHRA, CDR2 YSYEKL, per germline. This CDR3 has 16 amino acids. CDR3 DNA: TGCGCCAGCAGCCAAGATCTAGCGGCGGGCCAAGAGACCCAGTACTTC. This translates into CASSQDLAAGQETQYF.

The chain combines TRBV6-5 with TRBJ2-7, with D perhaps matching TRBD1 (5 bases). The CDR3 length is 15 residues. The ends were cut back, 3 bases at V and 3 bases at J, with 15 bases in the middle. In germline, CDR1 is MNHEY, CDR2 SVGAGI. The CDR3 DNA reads TGTGCCAGCAGTTATACCTTGGCAGGGCGCTACGAGCAGTACTTC. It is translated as CASSYTLAGRYEQYF.

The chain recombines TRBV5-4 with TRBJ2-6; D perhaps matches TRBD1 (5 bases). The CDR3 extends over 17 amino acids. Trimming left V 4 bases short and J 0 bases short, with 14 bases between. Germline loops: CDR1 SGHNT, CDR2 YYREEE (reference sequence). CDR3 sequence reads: CASSDGLRGSGANVLTF. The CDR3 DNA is TGTGCCAGCAGCGATGGTCTTAGGGGCTCTGGGGCCAACGTCCTGACTTTC.